The 11 T cell receptor beta chains in this list originate from one sample, sequenced in a study of pediatric ulcerative colitis. The data were produced by immunoSEQ multiplex PCR, yet TCRdb's version contains in-frame clones alone and is incomplete. The table includes 40,000 to 60,000 clones, under 80% detected once. One to two pinch biopsies were taken from the rectum during colonoscopy. The specimen was gut tissue. Source of these receptors: a girl aged 5-17 years with moderate ulcerative colitis.

The V and J genes are TRBV5-5 and TRBJ2-3, with 9 bases fitting TRBD2. The V gene's germline CDR1 is SGHKS and CDR2 YYEKEE (reference sequence). V trimming: 4 bases; J trimming: 0 bases; junction bases outside the gene matches: 12. This CDR3 spans 18 amino acids. The CDR3 spells CASSPHGAGGQSTDTQYF. The CDR3 nucleotides read TGTGCCAGCAGCCCCCATGGGGCGGGAGGGCAGAGCACAGATACGCAGTATTTT.

The V gene is TRBV21-1, the J gene TRBJ2-1; the table's D call, TRBD2, was not checked against the DNA. TRBV21-1 is deemed a pseudogene. The CDR3 covers 16 residues. CDR3 bases: TGTGCCAGCAGCAAAGTTCTAGCGGTATCCTACAATGAGCAGTTCTTC. Protein sequence: CASSKVLAVSYNEQFF.

The chain links TRBV30 to TRBJ2-2; D gene uncertain. CDR3 length: 13 residues. Germline V gives CDR1 GTSNPN, CDR2 SVGIG (reference sequence). Trimming removed 4 bases at V and 5 bases at J, with 11 bases between. CDR3 nucleotide sequence: TGTGCCTGGACAGTAGCCCGTACCGGGGAGCTGTTTTTT. Encoded protein: CAWTVARTGELFF.

The rearrangement links TRBV27 to TRBJ1-3, with TRBD1 as a possible D gene (6 bases). Looked up from germline, CDR1 is MNHEY and CDR2 is SMNVEV (reference sequence). This CDR3 is 13 amino acids long. V shed 3 bases and J shed 7 bases, with 10 bases lying between them. DNA of the CDR3: TGTGCCAGCAGTTTCACAGGGTCGAACACCATATATTTT. It encodes CASSFTGSNTIYF.

J is TRBJ1-5 and V is TRBV28; no clear D. Trimming left V 6 bases short and J 11 bases short, with 17 bases between. The germline V gene has CDR1 MDHEN and CDR2 SYDVKM. This CDR3 spans 13 amino acids. CDR3 in DNA: TGTGCCAGCAGCCCAGGACGCCTAGAGGCCCAGCATTTT. Amino acids: CASSPGRLEAQHF.

V and J are TRBV7-2 and TRBJ2-7, with a possible D match to TRBD2 (5 bases). In germline, CDR1 is SGHTA, CDR2 FQGNSA. The V and J ends lost 3 bases and 6 bases respectively, with 9 bases between them. The CDR3 is 12 amino acids. CDR3 protein: CASSFGDLEQYF. DNA for the CDR3: TGTGCCAGCAGCTTCGGGGATCTCGAGCAGTACTTC.

The chain has TRBV28 and TRBJ2-7; 10 positions agree with TRBD2. Germline V gene sequence: CDR1 MDHEN, CDR2 SYDVKM. V was pared by 4 bases and J by 0 bases, with 6 bases of the junction left unmatched. This CDR3 spans 16 amino acids. CDR3 sequence reads: CASSSPGTSASYEQYF. CDR3 nucleotides: TGTGCCAGCAGTTCGCCAGGGACTAGCGCCTCCTACGAGCAGTACTTC.

The V call is TRBV7-9, the J call TRBJ1-1, with D perhaps matching TRBD1 (6 bases). Germline CDR1 is SEHNR and CDR2 is FQNEAQ (reference sequence). With 5 bases removed from V and 2 bases from J, the gap between germline ends came to 15 bases. The CDR3 contains 15 residues. The CDR3 protein is CASSNSVDSNTEAFF. As DNA, the CDR3 is TGTGCCAGCAGCAACTCCGTGGACAGTAACACTGAAGCTTTCTTT.

This clone was observed a single time. The chain joins TRBV29-1 to TRBJ2-2; TRBD1 might be the D (6 bases). The length of the CDR3 is 13 residues. CDR1 is SQVTM, CDR2 ANQGSEA, per germline. V dropped 6 bases and J dropped 2 bases, with 10 bases sitting between them. The CDR3 DNA follows: TGCAGCGTATCGGACAGCAACACCGGGGAGCTGTTTTTT. Its translation: CSVSDSNTGELFF.

The J gene is TRBJ2-7, the V gene TRBV15, with 7 nucleotides matching TRBD1. Germline CDR1 and CDR2: LNHNV and YYDKDF (reference sequence). The CDR3 length is 13 residues. After removal of 6 bases from V and 2 bases from J, the junction contained 4 bases not matched to a gene. CDR3 sequence: CATRKQGAYEQYF. CDR3 sequence (DNA): TGTGCCACCAGGAAGCAGGGGGCCTACGAGCAGTACTTC. Filled out from reference TRBV15 and TRBJ2-7, the complete variable domain reads DAMVIQNPRYQVTQFGKPVTLSCSQTLNHNVMYWYQQKSSQAPKLLFHYYDKDFNNEADTPDNFQSRRPNTSFCFLDIRSPGLGDTAMYLCATRKQGAYEQYFGPGTRLTVT.

The chain carries TRBV9 and TRBJ2-5; D is unclear. Between the trimmed V and J ends, which lost 0 bases and 2 bases, there was a span of 14 bases. CDR1 and CDR2 from the germline V gene are SGDLS and YYNGEE. The length of the CDR3 is 16 residues. The CDR3: CASSVGSSKTQETQYF. CDR3 coding DNA: TGTGCCAGCAGCGTAGGGTCGTCGAAGACGCAAGAGACCCAGTACTTC.